Here is one TCR beta chain with its context. Its antigen is as yet unknown. Each of the CD4+ naive, central memory, regulatory and stem cell-like memory populations was sorted via CD45RO/CCR7/CD25/CD127/CD95/CD27. The whole isolated RNA underwent reverse transcription, so sequencing captured expressed TCRB transcripts. This table comes from immunoSEQ multiplex PCR, and its TCRdb copy is limited to in-frame clones, with some not included. The table records 900,000 or so clones, under 20% of them present only once. The data stem from a study of beta chain features in type 1 diabetes. Study as a whole: Examined across all samples were some 99 million sorted cells. Study results and limitations: Among patients with Type 1 diabetes, TCRB CDR3s were moderately but significantly shorter in every one of the four CD4+ subsets.

This CDR3 has 15 residues. Unmatched junction bases numbered 6, after V lost 6 bases and J lost 3 bases. Germline CDR1 and CDR2: MDHEN and SYDVKM. The sequence was obtained from a woman between 18 and 29 years old in good health. Input material: naive CD4+ T cells from blood. The rearrangement joins TRBV28 to TRBJ2-2, with 8 bases that match TRBD2. DNA for the CDR3: TGTGCCAGCAGGAAAAGCGGGAGTCACACCGGGGAGCTGTTTTTT. Protein sequence: CASRKSGSHTGELFF.